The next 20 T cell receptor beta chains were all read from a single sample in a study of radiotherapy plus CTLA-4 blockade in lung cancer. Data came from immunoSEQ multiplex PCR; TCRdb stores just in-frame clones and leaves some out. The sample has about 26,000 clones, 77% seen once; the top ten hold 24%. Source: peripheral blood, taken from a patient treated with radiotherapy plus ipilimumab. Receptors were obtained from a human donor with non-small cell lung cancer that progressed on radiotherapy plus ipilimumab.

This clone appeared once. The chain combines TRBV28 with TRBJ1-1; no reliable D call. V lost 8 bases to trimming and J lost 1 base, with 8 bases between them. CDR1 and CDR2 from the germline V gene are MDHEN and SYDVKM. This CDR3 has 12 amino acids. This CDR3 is CASDQANTEAFF. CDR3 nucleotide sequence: TGTGCCAGCGACCAGGCGAACACTGAAGCTTTCTTT.

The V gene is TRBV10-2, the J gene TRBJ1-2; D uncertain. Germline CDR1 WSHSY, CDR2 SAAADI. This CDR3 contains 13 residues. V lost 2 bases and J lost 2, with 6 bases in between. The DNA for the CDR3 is TGCGCCAGCAGTGAGGGTCTCAACTATGGCTACACCTTC. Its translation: CASSEGLNYGYTF.

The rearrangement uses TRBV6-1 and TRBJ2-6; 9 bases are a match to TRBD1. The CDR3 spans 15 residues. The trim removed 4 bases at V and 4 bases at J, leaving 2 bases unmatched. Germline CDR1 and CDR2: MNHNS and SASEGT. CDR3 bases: TGTGCCAGCAGTGTACAGGGGGCGGGGGCCAACGTCCTGACTTTC. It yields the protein CASSVQGAGANVLTF.

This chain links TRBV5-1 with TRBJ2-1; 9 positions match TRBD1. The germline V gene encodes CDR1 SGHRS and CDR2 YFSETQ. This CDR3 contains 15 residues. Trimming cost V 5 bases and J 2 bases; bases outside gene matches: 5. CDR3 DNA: TGCGCCAGCAGTCCCGGGACAGGGACCTACAATGAGCAGTTCTTC. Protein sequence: CASSPGTGTYNEQFF.

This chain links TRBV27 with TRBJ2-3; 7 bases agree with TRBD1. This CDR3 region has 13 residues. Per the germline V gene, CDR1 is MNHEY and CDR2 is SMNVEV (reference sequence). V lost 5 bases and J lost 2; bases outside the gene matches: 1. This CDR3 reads CASSRGLTDTQYF. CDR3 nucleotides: TGTGCCAGCAGTAGGGGGCTCACAGATACGCAGTATTTT.

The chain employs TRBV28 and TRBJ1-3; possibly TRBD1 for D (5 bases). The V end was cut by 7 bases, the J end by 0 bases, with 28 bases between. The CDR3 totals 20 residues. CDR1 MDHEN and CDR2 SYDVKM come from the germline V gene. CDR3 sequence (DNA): TGTGCCAGCACCCTCGAGTTTAAAGTACAGGCCCCCGACTCTGGAAACACCATATATTTT. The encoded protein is CASTLEFKVQAPDSGNTIYF.

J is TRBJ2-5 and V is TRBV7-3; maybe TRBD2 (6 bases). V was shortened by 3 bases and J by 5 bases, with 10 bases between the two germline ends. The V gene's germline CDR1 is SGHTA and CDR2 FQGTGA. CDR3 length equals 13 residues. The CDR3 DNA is TGTGCCAGCAGCTTTGGCAGCGGGGAGACCCAGTACTTC. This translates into CASSFGSGETQYF.

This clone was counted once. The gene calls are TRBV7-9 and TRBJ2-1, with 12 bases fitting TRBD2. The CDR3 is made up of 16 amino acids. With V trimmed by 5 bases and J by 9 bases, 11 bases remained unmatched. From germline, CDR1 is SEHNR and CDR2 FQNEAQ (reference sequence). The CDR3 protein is CASSTGLAGPQGEQFF. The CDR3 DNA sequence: TGTGCCAGCAGCACAGGACTAGCGGGACCGCAGGGTGAGCAGTTCTTC. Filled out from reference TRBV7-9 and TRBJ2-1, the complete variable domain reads DTGVSQNPRHKITKRGQNVTFRCDPISEHNRLYWYRQTLGQGPEFLTYFQNEAQLEKSRLLSDRFSAERPKGSFSTLEIQRTEQGDSAMYLCASSTGLAGPQGEQFFGPGTRLTVL.

In DNA, the CDR3 is TGTGCCAGCAGTTTATGGGGGGGAGGGAATGGTGAGCAGTTCTTC. As protein: CASSLWGGGNGEQFF. The genes are TRBV28 and TRBJ2-1; 7 nucleotides align to TRBD2. Germline loops: CDR1 MDHEN, CDR2 SYDVKM. With V trimmed by 0 bases and J by 9 bases, 8 bases remained unmatched. CDR3 size: 15 residues.

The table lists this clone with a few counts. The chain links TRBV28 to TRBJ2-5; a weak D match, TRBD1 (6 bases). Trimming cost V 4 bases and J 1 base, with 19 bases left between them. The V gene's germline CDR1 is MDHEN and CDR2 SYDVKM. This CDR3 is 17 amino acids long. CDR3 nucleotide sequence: TGTGCCAGCAGTTGGCCCCGGTTGAGAGGGGGCCAAGAGACCCAGTACTTC. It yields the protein CASSWPRLRGGQETQYF.

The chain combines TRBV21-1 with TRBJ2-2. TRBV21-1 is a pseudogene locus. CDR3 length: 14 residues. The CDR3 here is CASSKDGVSGELFF. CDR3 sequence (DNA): TGTGCCAGCAGCAAGGATGGGGTAAGCGGGGAGCTGTTTTTT.

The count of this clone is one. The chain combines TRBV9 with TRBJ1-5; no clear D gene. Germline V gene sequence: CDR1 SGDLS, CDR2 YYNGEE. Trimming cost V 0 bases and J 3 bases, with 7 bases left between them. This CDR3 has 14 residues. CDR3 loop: CASSVGTVNQPQHF. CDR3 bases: TGTGCCAGCAGCGTAGGAACAGTCAATCAGCCCCAGCATTTT.

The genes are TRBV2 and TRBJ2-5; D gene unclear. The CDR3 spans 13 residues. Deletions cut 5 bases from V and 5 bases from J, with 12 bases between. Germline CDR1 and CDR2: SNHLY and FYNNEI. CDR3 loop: CASSSHPTETQYF. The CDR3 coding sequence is TGTGCCAGCAGTAGTCACCCAACGGAGACCCAGTACTTC.

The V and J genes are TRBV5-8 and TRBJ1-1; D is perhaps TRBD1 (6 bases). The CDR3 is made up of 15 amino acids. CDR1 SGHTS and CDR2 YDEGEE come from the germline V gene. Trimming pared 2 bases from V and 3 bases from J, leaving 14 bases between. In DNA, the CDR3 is TGTGCCAGCAGCTTAGATCAGGGGATATACACTGAAGCTTTCTTT. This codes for CASSLDQGIYTEAFF.

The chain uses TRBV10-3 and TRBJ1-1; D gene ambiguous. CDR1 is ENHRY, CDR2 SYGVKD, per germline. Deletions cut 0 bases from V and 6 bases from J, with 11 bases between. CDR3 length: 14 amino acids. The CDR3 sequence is CAISESAPGAEAFF. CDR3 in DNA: TGTGCCATCAGTGAGTCGGCCCCCGGGGCTGAAGCTTTCTTT.

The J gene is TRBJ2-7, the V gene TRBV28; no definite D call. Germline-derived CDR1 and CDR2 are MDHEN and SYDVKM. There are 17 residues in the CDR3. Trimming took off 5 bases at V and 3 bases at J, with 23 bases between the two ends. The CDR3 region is CASSPPFPTPPDYEQYF. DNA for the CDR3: TGTGCCAGCAGTCCCCCATTTCCGACGCCACCCGACTACGAGCAGTACTTC.

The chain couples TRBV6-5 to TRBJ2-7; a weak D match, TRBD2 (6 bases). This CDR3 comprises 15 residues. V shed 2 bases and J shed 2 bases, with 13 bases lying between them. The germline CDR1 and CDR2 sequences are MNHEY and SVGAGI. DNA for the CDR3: TGTGCCAGCAGTTACGCCGGGAGCTCTGCCTACGAGCAGTACTTC. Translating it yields CASSYAGSSAYEQYF.

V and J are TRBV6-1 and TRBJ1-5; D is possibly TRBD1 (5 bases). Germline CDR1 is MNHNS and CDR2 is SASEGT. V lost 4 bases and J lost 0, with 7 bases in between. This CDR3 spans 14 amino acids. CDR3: CASSAGYSNQPQHF. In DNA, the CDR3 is TGTGCCAGCAGTGCAGGGTATAGCAATCAGCCCCAGCATTTT.

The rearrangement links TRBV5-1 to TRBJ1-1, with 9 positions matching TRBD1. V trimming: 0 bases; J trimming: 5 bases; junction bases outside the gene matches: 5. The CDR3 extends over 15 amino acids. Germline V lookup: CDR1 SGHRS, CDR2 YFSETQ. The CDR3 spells CASSLGDRESTEAFF. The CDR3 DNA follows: TGCGCCAGCAGCTTGGGGGACAGGGAATCAACTGAAGCTTTCTTT.

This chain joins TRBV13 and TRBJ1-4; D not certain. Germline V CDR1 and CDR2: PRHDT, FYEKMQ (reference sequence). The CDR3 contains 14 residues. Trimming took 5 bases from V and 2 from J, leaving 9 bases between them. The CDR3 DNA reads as TGTGCCAGCAGCGCACGGACCACTAATGAAAAACTGTTTTTT. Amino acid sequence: CASSARTTNEKLFF.